This entry is about one TCR beta chain. Antigen: not known. Other DNA sequences in this specimen translate into the identical CDR3. Per sorted-subset replicate PCR, input was approximately 210 ng DNA, representing around 28,000 T cell genomes. Per the original data handling: ImmunoSEQ gave junction-only sequences without quality scores, so filtering differed. TCRdb keeps only in-frame clones here, not all; method: immunoSEQ multiplex PCR. For V, J and clone size, that table is used; D and trimming come from the DNA. The data contain around 2.5 million clones, 80% to 95% of them singletons. These data come from a study of shared clonotypes between healthy human individuals. Study-wide context: Per donor, three plates held CD4 naive cells, three held CD4 memory, two held CD8 naive and one held CD8 memory. Findings of the study overall: Memory subsets had estimated richness that was generally smaller than that of naive subsets.

CDR1 and CDR2 from the germline V gene are MDHEN and SYDVKM. This CDR3 comprises 13 residues. The junction had 2 bases not matched to a gene; V was cut back by 4 bases and J by 5 bases. The sample taken for sequencing was naive CD4+ T cells from PBMCs. As to subset: CD45RA+ positively selected. The chain has TRBV28 and TRBJ1-2, with 9 bases matching TRBD1. The source is a man between 18 and 35 years old in good health. Some clones in this sample may be carry-over from other donors' samples. As DNA, the CDR3 is TGTGCCAGCAGTTCAGACAGGGGGTATGGCTACACCTTC. This translates into CASSSDRGYGYTF.